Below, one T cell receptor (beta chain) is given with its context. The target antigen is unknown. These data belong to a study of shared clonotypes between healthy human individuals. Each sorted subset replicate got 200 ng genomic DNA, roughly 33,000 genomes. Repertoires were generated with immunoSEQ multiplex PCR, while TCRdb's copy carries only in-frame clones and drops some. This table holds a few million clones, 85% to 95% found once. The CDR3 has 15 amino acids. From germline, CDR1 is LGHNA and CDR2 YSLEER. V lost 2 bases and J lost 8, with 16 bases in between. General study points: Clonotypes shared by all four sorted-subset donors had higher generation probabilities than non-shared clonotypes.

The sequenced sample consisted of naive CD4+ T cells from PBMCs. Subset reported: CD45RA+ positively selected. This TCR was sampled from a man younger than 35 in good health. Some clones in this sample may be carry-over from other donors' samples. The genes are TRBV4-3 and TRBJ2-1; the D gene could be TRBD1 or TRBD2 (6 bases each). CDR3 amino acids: CASSQHLGGRDEQFF. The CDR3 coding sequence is TGCGCCAGCAGCCAACATCTGGGGGGCAGAGATGAGCAGTTCTTC.